The 21 T cell receptor beta chains below come from one sample, sequenced in a study of PD-1 blockade in mismatch repair-deficient tumors. Libraries were prepared by immunoSEQ multiplex PCR; TCRdb keeps only in-frame clonotypes and omits some of them. This table holds tens of thousands of clones, roughly three quarters found once. Material: peripheral blood, obtained 4 weeks after starting pembrolizumab. Receptor source: an adult with mismatch repair-deficient cancer.

The V and J genes are TRBV6-5 and TRBJ2-7; D ambiguous. V lost 7 bases to trimming and J lost 1 base, with 17 bases between them. The CDR3 loop spans 15 amino acids. CDR1 is MNHEY, CDR2 SVGAGI, per germline. The CDR3 DNA reads TGTGCCAGCACCACACCTATGGGCGGATCCTACGAGCAGTACTTC. As protein: CASTTPMGGSYEQYF.

V and J are TRBV6-1 and TRBJ1-4; TRBD1 matches at 8 bases. The CDR3 spans 15 residues. Germline loops: CDR1 MNHNS, CDR2 SASEGT. V dropped 4 bases and J dropped 8; count of bases not matched to a gene: 9. The CDR3 DNA reads TGTGCCAGCAGTGGAACACGGACAGGGAACGAAAAACTGTTTTTT. This translates into CASSGTRTGNEKLFF.

This chain links TRBV5-6 with TRBJ2-1; D not resolved. The CDR3 contains 13 residues. The germline CDR1 and CDR2 sequences are SGHDT and YYEEEE. V was shortened by 2 bases and J by 10 bases, with 13 bases between the two germline ends. The CDR3 region has the DNA TGTGCCAGCAGCTTTATGACGTCTATGGAGCAGTTCTTC. Translation gives CASSFMTSMEQFF.

V and J are TRBV6-5 and TRBJ2-7, with a possible D match to TRBD1 (5 bases). The CDR3 consists of 12 residues. Germline CDR1 reads MNHEY; CDR2 reads SVGAGI. V was clipped by 0 bases and J by 6 bases, with 6 bases between them. This chain's CDR3 is CASSYSQGEQYF. CDR3 in DNA: TGTGCCAGCAGTTACTCGCAGGGCGAGCAGTACTTC.

The chain is built from TRBV30 and TRBJ1-2, with D maybe TRBD1 (6 bases). V lost 2 bases and J 0 bases, leaving 10 bases between the germline ends. CDR3 length: 14 residues. Germline V lookup: CDR1 GTSNPN, CDR2 SVGIG (reference sequence). The CDR3 DNA follows: TGTGCCTGGAGTCTCGACAGGTCTAACTATGGCTACACCTTC. Translating gives CAWSLDRSNYGYTF.

V and J are TRBV6-6 and TRBJ1-1, with D unclear. V was pared by 1 base and J by 5 bases, with 2 bases between. This CDR3 is built from 11 residues. In germline, CDR1 is MNHNY, CDR2 SVGAGI (reference sequence). This chain's CDR3 is CASSYFTEAFF. Written as DNA, the CDR3 is TGTGCCAGCAGTTACTTTACTGAAGCTTTCTTT.

The rearrangement links TRBV27 to TRBJ1-2, with D perhaps TRBD1 (5 bases). V was cut by 2 bases and J by 2 bases, with 18 bases left in between. In germline, CDR1 is MNHEY, CDR2 SMNVEV (reference sequence). The CDR3 runs 17 residues. In DNA form, the CDR3 reads TGTGCCAGCAGTTTAAAGAGGGTCGGGGGTTCCAACTATGGCTACACCTTC. It encodes CASSLKRVGGSNYGYTF.

The rearrangement uses TRBV5-1 and TRBJ2-7, with 9 bases that match TRBD1. This CDR3 region has 16 residues. Germline CDR1 is SGHRS and CDR2 is YFSETQ. The ends lost 0 bases at V and 1 base at J; junction bases unmatched: 5. The CDR3 is CASSLGPGQGSYEQYF. In nucleotides, the CDR3 is TGCGCCAGCAGCTTGGGGCCGGGACAGGGATCCTACGAGCAGTACTTC.

V and J are TRBV19 and TRBJ2-2; 14 nucleotides agree with TRBD2. After removal of 4 bases from V and 7 bases from J, the junction contained 14 bases not matched to a gene. The V gene's germline CDR1 is LNHDA and CDR2 SQIVND (reference sequence). The CDR3 totals 19 residues. CDR3 residues: CASSRGKGLAGVWFGELFF. The CDR3 DNA reads TGTGCCAGTAGTAGAGGGAAGGGACTAGCGGGAGTATGGTTCGGGGAGCTGTTTTTT.

The chain combines TRBV6-8 with TRBJ2-3; D unclear. This CDR3 contains 13 residues. Germline CDR1 is MNHGY and CDR2 is SAAAGT. V lost 4 bases and J 6 bases, leaving 11 bases between the germline ends. The CDR3 DNA is TGTGCCAGCAGTTCTAAGGTTTTGGATACGCAGTATTTT. Translating it yields CASSSKVLDTQYF.

The chain recombines TRBV27 with TRBJ1-1; 10 positions match TRBD1. V shed 5 bases and J 4 bases; nucleotides not matched to a gene: 7. Per germline, CDR1 MNHEY and CDR2 SMNVEV (reference sequence). The CDR3 runs to 15 residues. The CDR3 DNA sequence: TGTGCCAGCAGTGGGGGGACAGGGGTCCCCACTGAAGCTTTCTTT. The encoded protein is CASSGGTGVPTEAFF.

The chain carries TRBV11-3 and TRBJ2-7, with D perhaps TRBD1 (5 bases). This CDR3 has 15 residues. Deletions cut 1 base from V and 1 base from J, with 11 bases between. Germline V CDR1 and CDR2: SGHNT, YENEEA. CDR3 nucleotides: TGTGCCAGCAGCTTAGTTCGTTCAGGGTCCTACGAGCAGTACTTC. Translation: CASSLVRSGSYEQYF.

This chain connects TRBV7-6 to TRBJ2-5; TRBD2 aligns across 7 bases. Looked up from germline, CDR1 is SGHVS and CDR2 is FNYEAQ. The CDR3 is 15 residues long. J lost 2 bases, V lost 4 bases, and 7 bases had no gene match. CDR3 protein: CASSSPKAGQETQYF. The CDR3 DNA reads TGTGCCAGCAGCTCCCCCAAAGCGGGACAAGAGACCCAGTACTTC. Using reference TRBV7-6 and TRBJ2-5 for the parts outside the CDR3, the full variable domain is GAGVSQSPRYKVTKRGQDVALRCDPISGHVSLYWYRQALGQGPEFLTYFNYEAQQDKSGLPNDRFSAERPEGSISTLTIQRTEQRDSAMYRCASSSPKAGQETQYFGPGTRLLVL.

The rearrangement links TRBV25-1 to TRBJ1-5, with D uncertain. The CDR3 is 16 amino acids. Trimming shortened V by 1 base and J by 4 bases, and 14 bases separated the two germline ends. Looked up from germline, CDR1 is MGHDK and CDR2 is SYGVNS. The CDR3 region has the DNA TGTGCCAGCAGTGAATTTAGACTAGGATCTAATCAGCCCCAGCATTTT. Translating gives CASSEFRLGSNQPQHF.

This sequence joins TRBV7-9 and TRBJ2-2; the match to TRBD1 covers 9 bases. CDR3 length equals 19 residues. V shed 4 bases and J 1 base; nucleotides not matched to a gene: 13. Germline CDR1 is SEHNR and CDR2 is FQNEAQ (reference sequence). The CDR3 DNA reads as TGTGCCAGCAGCTCCTCGGACAGGGGTCCCGTTCAGAACACCGGGGAGCTGTTTTTT. Its translation: CASSSSDRGPVQNTGELFF.

The V call is TRBV14, the J call TRBJ2-7; D not certain. This CDR3 is 12 amino acids long. The germline V and J ends were trimmed by 0 bases and 9 bases, with 9 bases remaining between them. Germline V gene lookup returns CDR1 SGHDN and CDR2 FVKESK. DNA for the CDR3: TGTGCCAGCAGCCAAGACGTCGGCGGGCAGTACTTC. Translating gives CASSQDVGGQYF.

This clone was recorded once. This rearrangement joins TRBV11-3 to TRBJ2-7, with 8 bases matching TRBD2. The V gene end was trimmed by 5 bases and the J gene end by 2 bases; junction bases not matched to a gene: 5. CDR3 length equals 14 residues. Germline V gene lookup returns CDR1 SGHNT and CDR2 YENEEA. CDR3 amino acids: CASSISGIPYEQYF. CDR3 coding DNA: TGTGCCAGCAGCATTAGCGGGATACCCTACGAGCAGTACTTC. Based on the CDR3 plus reference TRBV11-3 and TRBJ2-7, the full variable domain is EAGVVQSPRYKIIEKKQPVAFWCNPISGHNTLYWYLQNLGQGPELLIRYENEEAVDDSQLPKDRFSAERLKGVDSTLKIQPAELGDSAVYLCASSISGIPYEQYFGPGTRLTVT.

This clone is a singleton in its sample. The chain joins TRBV9 to TRBJ2-1; D possibly uses TRBD1 or TRBD2 (5 bases each). From germline, CDR1 is SGDLS and CDR2 YYNGEE. V dropped 3 bases and J dropped 5 bases, with 15 bases sitting between them. This CDR3 has 15 amino acids. The CDR3 protein is CASSAPGTRNNEQFF. For the CDR3, the DNA is TGTGCCAGCAGCGCGCCCGGGACGCGCAACAATGAGCAGTTCTTC.

This clone was picked up a small number of times. The sample contains more than one DNA sequence encoding this CDR3. This chain connects TRBV2 to TRBJ1-5; maybe TRBD1 (5 bases). Germline loops: CDR1 SNHLY, CDR2 FYNNEI. Trimming left V 7 bases short and J 7 bases short, with 23 bases between. This CDR3 is 16 amino acids long. CDR3 in amino acids: CASTPRGVGVNQPQHF. The CDR3 region has the DNA TGTGCCAGCACCCCTCGGGGTGTAGGGGTCAACCAGCCCCAGCATTTT.

V usage is TRBV5-5 and J usage is TRBJ1-3; D gene ambiguous. Germline-derived CDR1 and CDR2 are SGHKS and YYEKEE (reference sequence). There are 15 residues in the CDR3. V was cut by 4 bases and J by 4 bases, with 15 bases left in between. CDR3 in DNA: TGTGCCAGCAGCGTCGTAGCCGGTTTAGGAAACACCATATATTTT. This codes for CASSVVAGLGNTIYF.

This rearrangement joins TRBV19 to TRBJ2-7; 12 nucleotides line up with TRBD2. The J segment lost 6 bases and the V segment lost 3 bases, leaving 3 bases of the junction unmatched. This CDR3 is built from 14 residues. The V gene's germline CDR1 is LNHDA and CDR2 SQIVND (reference sequence). The chain's CDR3 is CASSITSGRTEQYF. DNA for the CDR3: TGTGCCAGTAGTATTACTAGCGGGAGGACCGAGCAGTACTTC.